In its sample, the clone carrying this T cell receptor (beta chain) was seen once. The data originate from a study of cytomegalovirus exposure and HLA in healthy donors. The germline gives CDR1 LNHDA, CDR2 SQIVND (reference sequence). The CDR3 covers 15 residues. The V and J ends lost 5 bases and 3 bases respectively, with 14 bases between them. Primers for the PCR totalled 60 Vbeta and 13 Jbeta. TCRdb's copy holds only in-frame clones and misses some; the assay was immunoSEQ multiplex PCR. Of about 190,000 clones listed, about 80% are singletons. This receptor was obtained from a woman aged 40-49 years in good health and CMV-seronegative. The chain has TRBV19 and TRBJ1-5, with a possible D match to TRBD1 (6 bases). What was sequenced was PBMCs. DNA for the CDR3: TGTGCCAGTAGTTCTTCAGCAGGGGTCAATCAGCCCCAGCATTTT. It yields the protein CASSSSAGVNQPQHF.